This T cell receptor beta chain was documented in a study of T cells in Graves' hyperthyroidism and ophthalmopathy. Study-level findings and limits: In the blood, most expanded thyroid clonotypes above 0.001 appeared as well.

This clonotype was recorded many times. Antigen unknown. Germline CDR1 and CDR2: GTSNPN and SVGIG (reference sequence). With V trimmed by 2 bases and J by 3 bases, 4 bases remained unmatched. The CDR3 consists of 14 residues. Using RNA transcripts as the source, TCR beta CDR3 regions were amplified. The TCR CDR3 first-round RT-PCR relied on the HTBI primer set. TCRdb called the multiplex PCR reads again in MiXCR, with one record for every CDR3 protein. The sample has under 350,000 distinct CDR3 sequences, around a fifth seen once; the top ten hold roughly 52%. Clinical symptoms, serum thyroxine and TRAb, thyroid ultrasound and orbital computed tomography together formed the diagnostic basis. Approximately 10 ml of fresh peripheral blood supplied the PBMCs.

This TCR came from a woman in her 50s with Graves' hyperthyroidism. The chain joins TRBV30 to TRBJ1-2; TRBD1 aligns across 9 bases. Sequencing input: blood. The CDR3 sequence: CAWSRDRVDYGYTF. The CDR3 nucleotides are TGTGCCTGGAGTCGGGACAGGGTCGACTATGGCTACACCTTC.